This T cell receptor delta chain was retrieved from a study of γδ T cells in repeated Plasmodium falciparum infection. Overall study context: Malian samples came from no-transmission periods or across acute febrile malaria episodes.

TCRdb re-identified clones in the multiplex PCR reads via CATT. The sample shows 75,000 to 95,000 delta-chain clones, over 0.9% of them seen only once. Germline V lookup: CDR1 GEAIGNYY, CDR2 EKD. CDR3 length equals 16 residues. The ends were cut back, 1 base at V and 4 bases at J, with 18 bases in the middle. Of note for this clone: Its specificity is not known. This DNA translates differently at residue 9 from the TCRdb protein, which is that of a much larger clone; a read error is likely, and the protein shown is the DNA's own translation.

Bulk repertoires came from Vgamma9/Vdelta2+ or Vdelta2-negative gammadelta T cells flow-sorted from PBMC. Overall study findings and caveats: Vgamma9/Vdelta2+ T cells showed a stable polyclonal repertoire with shared TCRgamma sequences.

The clonotype originates from a pool of human donors (malaria-infected and uninfected, not separated). Material: gamma-delta T cells from blood. The chain carries TRDV2 and TRDJ1, with D possibly matching TRDD3 (5 bases). The J gene was missing in TCRdb and was found by matching the end of the DNA to germline. CDR3 bases: TGTGCCTGTGACACTCGGGCAGGGGAATGCGACGATAAACTCATCTTT. This translates into CACDTRAGECDDKLIF.